Sequencing of this TCR beta chain was carried out in a study of T cell repertoires in cytomegalovirus infection. Looking at the study overall: HLA-B-restricted CMV epitopes that are well studied were used alongside recently identified HLA-C-restricted ones. Evidence of both CMV infection and a matching HLA type came from public TCR beta signatures.

One entry per CDR3 protein, called by TCRdb with MiXCR from the reads. The data hold fewer than 900,000 distinct CDR3 sequences, with 25% to 35% observed a single time. The CDR3 has 15 residues. V gave up 5 bases and J gave up 6 bases, with 17 bases separating them. CDR1 MNHNS and CDR2 SASEGT come from the germline V gene. Of note for this clonotype: The antigen is not known.

Study-level results: Ex vivo, HLA-C-restricted CMV-specific TCR beta clonotypes prevailed over the rest of the response.

The source of this sequence is a human donor in good health (CMV status not recorded). Some clones in this sample may be carry-over from other donors' samples. This rearrangement joins TRBV6-1 to TRBJ2-1; tentatively, D is TRBD1 (5 bases). The source was cultured CD8+ T cells from PBMCs, collected from culture after CMV antigen stimulation. The CDR3 sequence: CASSLGVQDPNEQFF. CDR3 bases: TGTGCCAGCAGTCTAGGGGTACAGGACCCCAATGAGCAGTTCTTC.